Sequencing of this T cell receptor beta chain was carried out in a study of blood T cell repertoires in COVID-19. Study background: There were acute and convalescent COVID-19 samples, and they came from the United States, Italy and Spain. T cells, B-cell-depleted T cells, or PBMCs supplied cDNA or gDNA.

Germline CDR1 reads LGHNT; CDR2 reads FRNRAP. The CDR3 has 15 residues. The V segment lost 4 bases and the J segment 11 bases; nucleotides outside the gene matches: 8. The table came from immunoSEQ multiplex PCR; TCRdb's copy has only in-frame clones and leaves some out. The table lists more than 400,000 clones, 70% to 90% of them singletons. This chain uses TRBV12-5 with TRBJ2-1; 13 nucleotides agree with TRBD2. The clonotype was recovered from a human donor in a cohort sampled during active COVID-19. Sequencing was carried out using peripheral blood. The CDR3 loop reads CASGSRTSGSNKQFF. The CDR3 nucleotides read TGTGCTAGTGGTTCCCGGACTAGCGGGAGTAATAAGCAGTTCTTC.